This T cell receptor (beta chain) derives from a study of CD8 T cells in Susac syndrome. Per the germline V gene, CDR1 is MGHRA and CDR2 is YSYEKL. This CDR3 region has 15 residues. The V and J ends lost 0 bases and 7 bases respectively, with 13 bases between them. Random hexamers primed reverse transcription of about 0.5 to 1 ug RNA. From the immunoSEQ multiplex PCR reads, TCRdb called clonotypes with MiXCR, one entry per CDR3 protein. The table records some 120,000 distinct CDR3 sequences, roughly 93% of them present only once. The CD8+ and CD4+ T cells were negatively isolated, with the TEMRA cells enriched by FACS.

The chain employs TRBV4-1 and TRBJ2-1; a weak D match, TRBD1 (5 bases). The sample comprised CD8+ T cells from PBMCs. The TCR was taken from a human donor with multiple sclerosis. The CDR3 region is CASSQDLSGKNEQFF. The DNA for the CDR3 is TGCGCCAGCAGCCAAGATCTCTCAGGGAAGAATGAGCAGTTCTTC.